This T cell receptor beta chain comes out of a study of blood T cell repertoires in COVID-19. Across the study: COVID-19 samples collected from the United States, Italy and Spain covered acute and convalescent phases. The cDNA or gDNA used as material had been derived from T cells, B-cell-depleted T cells, or PBMCs.

Original handling: By means of reference gene primer amplification, nucleated cell counts were estimated. Repertoires were generated with immunoSEQ multiplex PCR, while TCRdb's copy carries only in-frame clones and drops some. That table furnishes V, J and clone size, whereas the DNA furnished D and trimming. The sample contains over 100,000 clones, around 80% of which appear only once. Trimming removed 0 bases from V and 3 bases from J, with 6 bases in between. Looked up from germline, CDR1 is KGHSY and CDR2 is FQNENV. This CDR3 has 14 amino acids. The rearrangement links TRBV16 to TRBJ1-5; no definite D call. The origin of this receptor is a man aged 55 to 69 with active or convalescent COVID-19. The material sequenced was peripheral blood. DNA for the CDR3: TGTGCCAGCAGCCAATCGTACACCAATCAGCCCCAGCATTTT. Its protein is CASSQSYTNQPQHF.